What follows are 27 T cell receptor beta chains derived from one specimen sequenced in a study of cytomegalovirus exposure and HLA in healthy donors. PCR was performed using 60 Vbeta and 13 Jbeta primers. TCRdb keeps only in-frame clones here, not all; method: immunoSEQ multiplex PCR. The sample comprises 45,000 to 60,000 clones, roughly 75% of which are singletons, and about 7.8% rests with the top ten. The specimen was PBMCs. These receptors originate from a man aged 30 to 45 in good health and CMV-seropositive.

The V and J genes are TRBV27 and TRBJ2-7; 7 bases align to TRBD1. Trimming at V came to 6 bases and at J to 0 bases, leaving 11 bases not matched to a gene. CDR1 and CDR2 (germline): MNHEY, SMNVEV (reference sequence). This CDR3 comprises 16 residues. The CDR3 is CASRQYRGSPSYEQYF. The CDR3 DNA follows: TGTGCCAGCAGACAATACAGGGGATCCCCCTCCTACGAGCAGTACTTC.

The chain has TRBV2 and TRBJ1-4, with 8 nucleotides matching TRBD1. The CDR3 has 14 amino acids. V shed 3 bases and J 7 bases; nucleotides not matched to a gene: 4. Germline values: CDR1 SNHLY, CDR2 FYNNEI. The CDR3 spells CASSEGDRTEKLFF. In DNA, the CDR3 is TGTGCCAGCAGTGAGGGGGACAGGACTGAAAAACTGTTTTTT.

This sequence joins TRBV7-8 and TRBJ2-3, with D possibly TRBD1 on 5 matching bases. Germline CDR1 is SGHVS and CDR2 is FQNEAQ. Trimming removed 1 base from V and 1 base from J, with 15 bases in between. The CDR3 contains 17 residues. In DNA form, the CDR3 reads TGTGCCAGCAGCTTAGTAGCAGGGTGGGTGGGCACAGATACGCAGTATTTT. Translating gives CASSLVAGWVGTDTQYF.

CDR3 protein: CAWSGIQGVIEAFF. CDR3 coding DNA: TGTGCCTGGAGTGGAATACAGGGGGTGATTGAAGCTTTCTTT. J is TRBJ1-1 and V is TRBV30, with 8 positions matching TRBD1. CDR1 is GTSNPN and CDR2 is SVGIG in the germline V gene (reference sequence). Unmatched junction bases numbered 8, after V lost 1 base and J lost 7 bases. The CDR3 length is 14 residues.

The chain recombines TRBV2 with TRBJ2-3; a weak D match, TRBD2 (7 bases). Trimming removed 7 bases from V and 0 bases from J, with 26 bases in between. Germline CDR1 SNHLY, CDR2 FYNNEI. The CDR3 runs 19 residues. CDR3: CASTDLTLWRGPSTDTQYF. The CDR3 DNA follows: TGTGCCAGCACCGACCTTACCCTCTGGCGGGGGCCCAGCACAGATACGCAGTATTTT.

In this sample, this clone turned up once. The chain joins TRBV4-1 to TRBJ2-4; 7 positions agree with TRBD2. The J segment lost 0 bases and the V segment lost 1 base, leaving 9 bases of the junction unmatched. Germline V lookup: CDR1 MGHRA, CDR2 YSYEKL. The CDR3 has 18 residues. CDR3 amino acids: CASSQGGASGPAKNIQYF. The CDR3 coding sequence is TGCGCCAGCAGCCAAGGAGGGGCTAGCGGCCCAGCCAAAAACATTCAGTACTTC.

In DNA form, the CDR3 reads TGTGCCAGCAGTTCCACGTTTGGGAGCTCCTACGAGCAGTACTTC. The encoded protein is CASSSTFGSSYEQYF. The rearrangement links TRBV28 to TRBJ2-7, with a weak D call TRBD2 (5 bases). Germline loops: CDR1 MDHEN, CDR2 SYDVKM. This CDR3 comprises 15 residues. Deletions cut 4 bases from V and 0 bases from J, with 13 bases between.

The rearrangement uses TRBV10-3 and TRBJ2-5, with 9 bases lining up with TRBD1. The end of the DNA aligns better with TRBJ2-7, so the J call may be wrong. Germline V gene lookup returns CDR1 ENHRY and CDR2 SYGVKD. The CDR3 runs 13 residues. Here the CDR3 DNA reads TGTGCCATCTCCGGGACAGGGACGCACGAGCAGTACTTC. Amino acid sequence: CAISGTGTHEQYF.

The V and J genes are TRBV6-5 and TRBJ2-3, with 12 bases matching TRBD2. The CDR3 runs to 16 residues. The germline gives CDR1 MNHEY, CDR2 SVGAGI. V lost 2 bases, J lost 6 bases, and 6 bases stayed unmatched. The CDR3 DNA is TGTGCCAGCAGTTACACTAGCGGGGGGACGCAGGATACGCAGTATTTT. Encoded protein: CASSYTSGGTQDTQYF.

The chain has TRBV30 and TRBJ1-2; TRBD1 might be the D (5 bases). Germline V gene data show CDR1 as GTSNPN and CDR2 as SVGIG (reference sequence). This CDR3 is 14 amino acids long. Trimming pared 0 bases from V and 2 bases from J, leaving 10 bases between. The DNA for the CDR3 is TGTGCCTGGAGTGTAGGGCAGGGAAACTATGGCTACACCTTC. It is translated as CAWSVGQGNYGYTF.

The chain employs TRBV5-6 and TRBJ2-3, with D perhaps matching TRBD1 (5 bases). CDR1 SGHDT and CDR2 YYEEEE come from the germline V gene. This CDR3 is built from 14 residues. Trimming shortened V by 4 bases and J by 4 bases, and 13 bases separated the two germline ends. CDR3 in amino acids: CASSGAMEADTQYF. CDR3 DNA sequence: TGTGCCAGCAGCGGGGCTATGGAAGCAGATACGCAGTATTTT.

The DNA of the CDR3 is TGTGCCAGCAGCCCCGGGACAGGAGACTATGGCTACACCTTC. Translating gives CASSPGTGDYGYTF. The V and J genes are TRBV7-9 and TRBJ1-2, with TRBD1 identical over 8 bases. From germline, CDR1 is SEHNR and CDR2 FQNEAQ (reference sequence). There are 14 residues in the CDR3. V shed 5 bases and J 3 bases; nucleotides not matched to a gene: 5.

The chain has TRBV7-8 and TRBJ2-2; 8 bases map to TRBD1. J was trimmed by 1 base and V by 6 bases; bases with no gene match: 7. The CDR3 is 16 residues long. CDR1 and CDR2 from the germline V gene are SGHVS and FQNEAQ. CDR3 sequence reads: CASSSYRGRNTGELFF. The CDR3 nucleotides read TGTGCCAGCAGTTCCTACAGGGGGAGGAACACCGGGGAGCTGTTTTTT.

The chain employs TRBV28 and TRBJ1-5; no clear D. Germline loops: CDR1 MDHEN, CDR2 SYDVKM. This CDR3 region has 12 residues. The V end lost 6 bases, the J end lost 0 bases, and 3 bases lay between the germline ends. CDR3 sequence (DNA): TGTGCCAGCAGCCGTAGCAATCAGCCCCAGCATTTT. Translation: CASSRSNQPQHF.

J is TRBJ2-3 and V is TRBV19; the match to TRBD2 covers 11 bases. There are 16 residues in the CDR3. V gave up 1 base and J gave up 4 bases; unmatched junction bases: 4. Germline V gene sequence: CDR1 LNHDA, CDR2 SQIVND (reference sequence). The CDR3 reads CASSIGASGGSDTQYF. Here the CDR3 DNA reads TGTGCCAGTAGTATAGGTGCTAGCGGGGGGTCAGATACGCAGTATTTT.

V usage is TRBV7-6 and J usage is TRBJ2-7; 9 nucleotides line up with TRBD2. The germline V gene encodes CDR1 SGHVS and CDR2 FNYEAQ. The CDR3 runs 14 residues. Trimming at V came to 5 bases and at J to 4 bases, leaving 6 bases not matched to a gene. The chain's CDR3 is CASSGGLAQYEQYF. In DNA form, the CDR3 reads TGTGCCAGCAGCGGTGGACTAGCGCAATACGAGCAGTACTTC.

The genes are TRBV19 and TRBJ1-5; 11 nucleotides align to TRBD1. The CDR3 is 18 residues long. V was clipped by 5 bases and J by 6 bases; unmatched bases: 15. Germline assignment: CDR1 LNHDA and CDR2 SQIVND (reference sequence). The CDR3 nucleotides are TGTGCCAGTAGTCCCGGGACAGGGGGGTTCCTGGTAGGTCAGCCCCAGCATTTT. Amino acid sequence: CASSPGTGGFLVGQPQHF.

CDR3 in amino acids: CASRLHTGPLHF. CDR3 sequence (DNA): TGTGCCAGCAGGCTACATACAGGGCCCCTCCACTTT. The rearrangement links TRBV6-5 to TRBJ1-6, with D perhaps TRBD1 (6 bases). This CDR3 is 12 amino acids long. Germline CDR1 is MNHEY and CDR2 is SVGAGI. V lost 6 bases and J 13 bases, leaving 13 bases between the germline ends.

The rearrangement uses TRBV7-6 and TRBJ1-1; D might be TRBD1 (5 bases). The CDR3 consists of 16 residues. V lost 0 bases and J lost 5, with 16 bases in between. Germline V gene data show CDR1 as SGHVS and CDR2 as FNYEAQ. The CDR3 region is CASSLAGGSGWTEAFF. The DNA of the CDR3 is TGTGCCAGCAGCTTAGCGGGGGGTTCAGGTTGGACTGAAGCTTTCTTT.

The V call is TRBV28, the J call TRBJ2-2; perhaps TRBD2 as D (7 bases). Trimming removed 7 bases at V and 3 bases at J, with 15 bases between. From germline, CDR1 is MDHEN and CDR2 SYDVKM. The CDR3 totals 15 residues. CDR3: CASTKGGADTGELFF. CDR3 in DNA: TGTGCCAGCACCAAGGGGGGGGCCGACACCGGGGAGCTGTTTTTT.

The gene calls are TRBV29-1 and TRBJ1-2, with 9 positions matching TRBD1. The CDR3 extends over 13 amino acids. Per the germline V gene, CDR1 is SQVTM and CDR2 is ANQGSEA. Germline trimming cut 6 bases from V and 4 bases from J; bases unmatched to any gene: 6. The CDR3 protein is CSVETGGGYGYTF. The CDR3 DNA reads TGCAGCGTAGAGACAGGGGGTGGCTATGGCTACACCTTC.

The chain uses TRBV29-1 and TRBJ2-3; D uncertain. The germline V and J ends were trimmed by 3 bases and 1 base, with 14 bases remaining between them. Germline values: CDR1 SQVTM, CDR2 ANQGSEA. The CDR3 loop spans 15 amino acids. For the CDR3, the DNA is TGCAGCGTTGATGGCGGTGGCTTCGGCACAGATACGCAGTATTTT. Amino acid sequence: CSVDGGGFGTDTQYF.

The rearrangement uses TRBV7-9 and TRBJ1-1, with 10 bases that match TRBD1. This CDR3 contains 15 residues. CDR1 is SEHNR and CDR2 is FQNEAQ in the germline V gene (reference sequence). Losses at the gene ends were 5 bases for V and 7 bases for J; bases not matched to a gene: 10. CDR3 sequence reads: CASSARQGASGEAFF. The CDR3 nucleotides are TGTGCCAGCAGCGCGAGACAGGGGGCGTCGGGTGAAGCTTTCTTT.

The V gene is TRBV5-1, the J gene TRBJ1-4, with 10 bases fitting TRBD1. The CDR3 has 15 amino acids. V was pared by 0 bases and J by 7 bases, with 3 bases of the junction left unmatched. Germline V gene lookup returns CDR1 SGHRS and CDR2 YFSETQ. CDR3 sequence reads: CASSLAGTGAEKLFF. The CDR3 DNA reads TGCGCCAGCAGCTTGGCCGGGACAGGGGCTGAAAAACTGTTTTTT. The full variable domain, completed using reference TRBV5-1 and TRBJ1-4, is KAGVTQTPRYLIKTRGQQVTLSCSPISGHRSVSWYQQTPGQGLQFLFEYFSETQRNKGNFPGRFSGRQFSNSRSEMNVSTLELGDSALYLCASSLAGTGAEKLFFGSGTQLSVL.

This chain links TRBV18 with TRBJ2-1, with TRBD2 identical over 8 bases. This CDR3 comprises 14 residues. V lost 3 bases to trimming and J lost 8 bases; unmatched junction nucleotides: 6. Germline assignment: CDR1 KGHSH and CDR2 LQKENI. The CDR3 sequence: CASSPGRGGYEQFF. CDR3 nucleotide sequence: TGTGCCAGCTCACCCGGACGGGGGGGATATGAGCAGTTCTTC.

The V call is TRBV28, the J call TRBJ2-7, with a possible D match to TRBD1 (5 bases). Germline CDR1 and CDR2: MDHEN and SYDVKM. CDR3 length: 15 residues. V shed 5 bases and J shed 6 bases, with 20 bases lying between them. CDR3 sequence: CASSTPSGMLGEQYF. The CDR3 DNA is TGTGCCAGCAGTACTCCTTCAGGGATGCTGGGCGAGCAGTACTTC.

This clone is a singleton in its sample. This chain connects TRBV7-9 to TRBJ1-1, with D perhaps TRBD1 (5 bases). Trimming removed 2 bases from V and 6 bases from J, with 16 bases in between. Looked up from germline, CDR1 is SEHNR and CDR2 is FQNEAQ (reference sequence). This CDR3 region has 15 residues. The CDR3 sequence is CASSLTTGLGPEAFF. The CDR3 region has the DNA TGTGCCAGCAGCTTAACTACGGGTCTGGGGCCTGAAGCTTTCTTT.